This T cell receptor beta chain was profiled in a study of early stage breast cancer tumors (dated by TCRdb to between 2016 and 2019). Looking at the study overall: Of the approximately 15 invasive breast tumors, about 13 were found to be estrogen receptor-positive, progesterone receptor-positive and HER2-negative. About 65% of the 12 ER+/PR+/HER2- tumors were invasive ductal carcinomas, while the other four were invasive lobular carcinomas. On average, each sample had 9.5 to 10-fold read coverage. The samples as a whole yielded 2 million to 3 million detected templates, corresponding to roughly 1.1 million unique clonotypes.

Every sample was amplified as two independent genomic DNA replicates, using approximately 0.54 ug for blood and approximately 1.4 ug for tumor or normal breast. TCRB sequencing of genomic DNA was carried out with the ImmunoSeq Intro kit according to the manufacturer's instructions. For absolute quantification, the roughly 30-cycle multiplex PCR included proprietary primers along with spike-in control sequences. Single-end 150-bp reads were used to sequence an 87-bp fragment spanning the CDR3 and the flanking V and J genes. Each lane of an Illumina MiSeq running version 3.0 chemistry carried seven multiplexed samples, with two replicates apiece. The paper's processing steps were these. The vendor's proprietary pipeline processed the raw data and merged both replicates into a single result for each sample. To define clonotypes, the study grouped productive rearrangements that shared the V-gene family, CDR3 amino acid sequence and J-gene segment. Clonality was computed as 1 minus the normalized Shannon entropy (Pielou evenness) of TCRB abundances. T cell density was estimated by dividing total templates by the number of input cells inferred from the DNA input amount. Recon, run with its default parameters, was used to estimate overall repertoire diversity and clonality. A clonotype counted as tumor-enriched if its abundance in tumor exceeded 0.1% and was at least 32-fold higher than its abundance in normal breast. Here the immuneACCESS table is served through TCRdb, limited to in-frame sequences with V and J called. Missing clones are a known gap in these copies; in checked studies unresolved V genes cover under half, and the rest lacks a known reason. V and J calls and clone size are copied from that table; D and trimming were computed from the DNA. This sample gives about 69,000 clones in total; around 80% of them show up just once. The top ten constitute 4.7% of the sample.

Study-wide findings and limitations: Repertoires from blood resembled normal breast more closely than tumor, and using blood as a reference for each tissue separated tumor from normal in about 85% of the 16 patients. Compared with adjacent normal breast tissue, tumors had higher clonality and around 2.5-fold greater T cell density. Chain pairing and functional markers such as CD4, CD8 and FOXP3 were missed by bulk genomic DNA sequencing of unsorted cells. Enriched TCRB sequences shared across patients were mostly commonly generated sequences, unlikely to play an important role in the tumor microenvironment. Analysis by tumor subtype was prevented by the small cohort size.

The study profiled bulk TCR beta-chain repertoires in matched peripheral blood, tumor and adjacent normal breast tissue taken from some 15 patients with early-stage breast cancer. Before surgery, roughly 4.5-10 mL of whole blood was collected in EDTA tubes and processed within 2 hours. Ficoll-Paque centrifugation in SepMate-50 tubes was used to isolate peripheral blood mononuclear cells. PBMCs were cryopreserved in aliquots of roughly 2 to 4.5 million cells in 90% FBS with approximately 10% DMSO and kept in liquid nitrogen. The Qiagen AllPrep DNA/RNA Mini kit was used to extract genomic DNA. About this clone itself: The clone's antigen remains unknown. No much larger clonotype is one base removed from it; base qualities were not supplied.

The germline V gene gives CDR1 as SGHDN and CDR2 as FVKESK. The CDR3, cysteine through phenylalanine, is 14 amino acids long. The entry retains the CDR3 DNA only, 42 bases that are in frame from base 1. Trimming costs V 0 bases and J 4 bases, and their ends lie 9 bases apart. The chain couples TRBV14 to TRBJ2-5; too little of a D gene remains to name it. What was sequenced was blood. The receptor's source is a person aged 35-55 years with breast cancer. The CDR3 corresponds to CASSQDRVAETQYF. The DNA sequence reads TGTGCCAGCAGCCAAGACAGAGTCGCAGAGACCCAGTACTTC.